This TCR beta chain is from a study of blood T cell repertoires in COVID-19. Study-level information: The analysed material was cDNA or gDNA that came from T cells, B-cell-depleted T cells, or PBMCs.

Trimming took 7 bases from V and 3 from J, leaving 3 bases between them. CDR1 is MNHEY and CDR2 is SMNVEV in the germline V gene (reference sequence). This CDR3 spans 11 amino acids. Here immunoSEQ multiplex PCR was the method, and the copy in TCRdb shows in-frame clones only, minus some. The sample holds roughly 400,000 clones, approximately 86% seen once. In assigning cohorts, the study relied on participant-reported clinical history. The gene calls are TRBV27 and TRBJ2-2, with D hard to call. Specimen: PBMCs or T cells enriched from blood (not recorded which). The TCR originated in a woman in her forties with acute COVID-19. The CDR3 region is CASTDTGELFF. In DNA, the CDR3 is TGTGCCAGCACAGACACCGGGGAGCTGTTTTTT.